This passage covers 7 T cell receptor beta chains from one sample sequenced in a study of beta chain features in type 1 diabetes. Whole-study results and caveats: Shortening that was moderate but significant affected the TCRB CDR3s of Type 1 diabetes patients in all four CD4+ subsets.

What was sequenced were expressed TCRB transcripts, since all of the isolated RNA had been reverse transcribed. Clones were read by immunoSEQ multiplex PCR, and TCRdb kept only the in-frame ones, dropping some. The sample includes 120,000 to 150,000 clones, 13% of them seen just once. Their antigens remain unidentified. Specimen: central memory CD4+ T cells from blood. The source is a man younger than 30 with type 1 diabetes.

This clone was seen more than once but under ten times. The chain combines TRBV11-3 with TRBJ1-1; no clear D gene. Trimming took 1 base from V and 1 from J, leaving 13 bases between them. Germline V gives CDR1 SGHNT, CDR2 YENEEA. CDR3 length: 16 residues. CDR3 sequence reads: CASSLGQNRGNTEAFF. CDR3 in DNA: TGTGCCAGCAGCTTAGGACAAAACAGAGGGAACACTGAAGCTTTCTTT.

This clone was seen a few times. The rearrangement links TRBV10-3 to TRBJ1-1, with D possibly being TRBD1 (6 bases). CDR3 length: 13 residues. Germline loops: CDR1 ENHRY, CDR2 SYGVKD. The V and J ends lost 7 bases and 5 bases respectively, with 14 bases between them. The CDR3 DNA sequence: TGTGCCATCAACGGACAGATGGATACTGAAGCTTTCTTT. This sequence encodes CAINGQMDTEAFF.

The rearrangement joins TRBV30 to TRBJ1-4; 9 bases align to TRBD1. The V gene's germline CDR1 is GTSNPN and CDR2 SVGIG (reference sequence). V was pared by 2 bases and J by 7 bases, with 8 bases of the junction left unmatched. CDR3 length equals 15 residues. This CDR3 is CAWSPVGQGTEKLFF. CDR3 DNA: TGTGCCTGGAGTCCGGTGGGACAGGGTACTGAAAAACTGTTTTTT.

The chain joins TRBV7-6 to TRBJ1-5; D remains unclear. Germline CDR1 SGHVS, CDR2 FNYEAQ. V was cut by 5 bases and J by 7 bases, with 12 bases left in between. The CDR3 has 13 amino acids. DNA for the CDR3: TGTGCCAGCAGCAGGGATTCGGGACAGCCCCAGCATTTT. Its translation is CASSRDSGQPQHF. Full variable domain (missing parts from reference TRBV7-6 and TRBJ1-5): GAGVSQSPRYKVTKRGQDVALRCDPISGHVSLYWYRQALGQGPEFLTYFNYEAQQDKSGLPNDRFSAERPEGSISTLTIQRTEQRDSAMYRCASSRDSGQPQHFGDGTRLSIL.

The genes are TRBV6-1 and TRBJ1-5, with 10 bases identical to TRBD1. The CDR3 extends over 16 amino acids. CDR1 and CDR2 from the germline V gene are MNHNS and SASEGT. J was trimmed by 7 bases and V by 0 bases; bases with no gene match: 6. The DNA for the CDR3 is TGTGCCAGCAGTGAAGCAAGGACAGGGGGTTACCAGCCCCAGCATTTT. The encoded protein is CASSEARTGGYQPQHF.

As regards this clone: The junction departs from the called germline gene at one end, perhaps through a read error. CDR3 coding DNA: TGCGCCAGCAGCCATCCAAAGCCCTACACGGAAGCTTTCTTT. Translated: CASSHPKPYTEAFF. The V call is TRBV4-1, the J call TRBJ1-1; no clear D. The CDR3 covers 14 residues. The germline gives CDR1 MGHRA, CDR2 YSYEKL.

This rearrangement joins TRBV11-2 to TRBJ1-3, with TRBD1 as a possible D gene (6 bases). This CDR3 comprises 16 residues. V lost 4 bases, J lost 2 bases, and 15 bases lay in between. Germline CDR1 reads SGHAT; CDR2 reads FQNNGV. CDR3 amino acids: CASSSVTGSAGNTIYF. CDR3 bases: TGTGCCAGCAGCTCCGTCACAGGGTCTGCTGGAAACACCATATATTTT.